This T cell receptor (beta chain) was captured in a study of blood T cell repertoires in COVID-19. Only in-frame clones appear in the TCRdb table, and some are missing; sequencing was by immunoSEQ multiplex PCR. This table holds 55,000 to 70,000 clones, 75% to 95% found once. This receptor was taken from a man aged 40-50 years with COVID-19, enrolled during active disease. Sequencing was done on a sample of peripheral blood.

CDR3 sequence (DNA): TGTGCCAGCAGCGTAGCTAGCGGGGTGGGGCCTGGCACAGATACGCAGTATTTT. Amino acids: CASSVASGVGPGTDTQYF. This rearrangement joins TRBV9 to TRBJ2-3; 9 positions agree with TRBD2. V lost 0 bases, J lost 1 base, and 9 bases stayed unmatched. The CDR3 sequence is 18 residues long. Looked up from germline, CDR1 is SGDLS and CDR2 is YYNGEE.